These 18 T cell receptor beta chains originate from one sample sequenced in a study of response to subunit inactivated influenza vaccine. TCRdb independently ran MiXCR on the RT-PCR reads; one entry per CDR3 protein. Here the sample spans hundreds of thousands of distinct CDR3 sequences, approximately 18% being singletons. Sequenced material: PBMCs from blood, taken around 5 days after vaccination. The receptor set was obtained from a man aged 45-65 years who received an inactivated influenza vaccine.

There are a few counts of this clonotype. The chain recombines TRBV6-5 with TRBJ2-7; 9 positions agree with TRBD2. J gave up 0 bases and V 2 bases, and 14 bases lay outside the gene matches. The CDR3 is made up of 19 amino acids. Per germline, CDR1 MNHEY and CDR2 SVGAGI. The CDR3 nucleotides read TGTGCCAGCAGTTACGGTGTATACACGACTAGCGGAAACTCCTACGAGCAGTACTTC. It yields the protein CASSYGVYTTSGNSYEQYF.

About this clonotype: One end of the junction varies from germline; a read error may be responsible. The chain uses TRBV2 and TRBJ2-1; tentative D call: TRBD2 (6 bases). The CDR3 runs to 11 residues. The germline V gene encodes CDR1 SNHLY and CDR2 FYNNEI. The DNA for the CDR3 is TGTGCCAGCAGGGACTACGATGAGCAGTTCTTC. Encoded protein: CASRDYDEQFF.

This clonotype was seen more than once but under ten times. The CDR3 protein is CASRGPDRAQETQYF. The DNA of the CDR3 is TGTGCCAGCAGAGGACCGGACAGGGCGCAAGAGACCCAGTACTTC. The chain uses TRBV6-2 or TRBV6-3 and TRBJ2-5; 8 nucleotides align to TRBD1. CDR3 length: 15 residues. Germline CDR1 and CDR2: MNHEY and SVGEGT. V shed 6 bases and J 2 bases; nucleotides not matched to a gene: 8.

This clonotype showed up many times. CDR3 sequence reads: CAISVKQPHNEQYF. Here the CDR3 DNA reads TGTGCCATCAGTGTAAAACAACCCCACAACGAGCAGTACTTC. The chain has TRBV10-3 and TRBJ2-7; no definite D call. CDR1 ENHRY and CDR2 SYGVKD come from the germline V gene. Trimming left V 4 bases short and J 5 bases short, with 15 bases between. This CDR3 has 14 amino acids.

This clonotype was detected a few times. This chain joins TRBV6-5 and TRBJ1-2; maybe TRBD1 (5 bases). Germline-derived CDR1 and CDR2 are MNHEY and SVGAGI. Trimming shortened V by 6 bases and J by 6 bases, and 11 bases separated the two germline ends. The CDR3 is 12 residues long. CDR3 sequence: CASSRAADGYTF. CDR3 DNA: TGTGCCAGCAGCAGGGCCGCGGATGGCTACACCTTC.

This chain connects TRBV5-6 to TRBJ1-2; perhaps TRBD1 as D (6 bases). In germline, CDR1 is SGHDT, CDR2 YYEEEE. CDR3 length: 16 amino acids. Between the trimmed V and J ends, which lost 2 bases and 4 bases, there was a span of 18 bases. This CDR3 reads CASSFGTGAISYGYTF. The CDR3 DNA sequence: TGTGCCAGCAGCTTCGGGACGGGGGCAATTTCCTATGGCTACACCTTC.

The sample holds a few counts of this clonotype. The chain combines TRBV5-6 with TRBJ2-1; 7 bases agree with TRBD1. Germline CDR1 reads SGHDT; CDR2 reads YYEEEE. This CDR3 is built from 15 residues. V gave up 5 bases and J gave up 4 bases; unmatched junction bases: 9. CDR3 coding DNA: TGTGCCAGCAGGGGACGACAGGGTGGGTACAATGAGCAGTTCTTC. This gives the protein CASRGRQGGYNEQFF.

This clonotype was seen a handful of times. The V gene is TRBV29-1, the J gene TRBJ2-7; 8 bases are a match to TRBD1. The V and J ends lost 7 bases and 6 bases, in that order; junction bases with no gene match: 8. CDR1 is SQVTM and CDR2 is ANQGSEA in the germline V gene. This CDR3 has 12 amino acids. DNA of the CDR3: TGCAGCGACCTGACAGGGGAATGCGAGCAGTACTTC. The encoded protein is CSDLTGECEQYF.

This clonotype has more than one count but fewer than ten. The CDR3, as DNA: TGCGCCAGCAGCCAGGGACTAGCGCCGCGCTACAATGAGCAGTTCTTC. Translated, it gives CASSQGLAPRYNEQFF. V usage is TRBV4-3 and J usage is TRBJ2-1, with 10 bases that match TRBD2. In germline, CDR1 is LGHNA, CDR2 YSLEER. The CDR3 length is 16 residues. Germline trimming cut 3 bases from V and 3 bases from J; bases unmatched to any gene: 5.

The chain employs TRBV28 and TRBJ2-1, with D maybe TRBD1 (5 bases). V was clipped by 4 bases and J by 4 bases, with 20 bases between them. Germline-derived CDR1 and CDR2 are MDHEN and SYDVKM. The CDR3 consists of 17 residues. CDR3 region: CASSSLIGRTPYNEQFF. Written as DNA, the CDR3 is TGTGCCAGCAGTTCTCTCATTGGGCGGACACCATACAATGAGCAGTTCTTC.

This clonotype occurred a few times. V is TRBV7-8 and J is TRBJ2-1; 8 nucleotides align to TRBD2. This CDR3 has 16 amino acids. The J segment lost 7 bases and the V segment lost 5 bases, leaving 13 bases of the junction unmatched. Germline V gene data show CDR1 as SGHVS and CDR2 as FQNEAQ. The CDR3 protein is CASSLRTGRGENEQFF. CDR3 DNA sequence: TGTGCCAGCAGCCTCCGGACTGGGCGGGGGGAAAATGAGCAGTTCTTC. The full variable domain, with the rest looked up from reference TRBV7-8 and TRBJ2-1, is GAGVSQSPRYKVAKRGQDVALRCDPISGHVSLFWYQQALGQGPEFLTYFQNEAQLDKSGLPSDRFFAERPEGSVSTLKIQRTQQEDSAVYLCASSLRTGRGENEQFFGPGTRLTVL.

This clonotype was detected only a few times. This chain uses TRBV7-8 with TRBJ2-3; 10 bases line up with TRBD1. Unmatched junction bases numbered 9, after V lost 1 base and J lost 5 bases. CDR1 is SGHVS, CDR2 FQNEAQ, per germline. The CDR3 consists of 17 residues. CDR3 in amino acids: CASSLGPGQGVRDTQYF. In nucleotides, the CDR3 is TGTGCCAGCAGCTTAGGGCCAGGACAGGGGGTGAGAGATACGCAGTATTTT.

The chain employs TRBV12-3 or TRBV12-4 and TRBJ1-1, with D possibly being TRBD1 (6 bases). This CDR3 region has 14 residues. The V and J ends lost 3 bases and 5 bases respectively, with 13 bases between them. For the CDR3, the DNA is TGTGCCAGCAGTTTCGGGACACGCACGACTGAAGCTTTCTTT. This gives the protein CASSFGTRTTEAFF.

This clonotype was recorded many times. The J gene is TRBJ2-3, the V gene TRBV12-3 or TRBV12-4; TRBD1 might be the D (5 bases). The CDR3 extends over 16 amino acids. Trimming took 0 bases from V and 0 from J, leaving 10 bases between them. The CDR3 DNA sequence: TGTGCCAGCAGTTTAGCAAGACAGATTAGCACAGATACGCAGTATTTT. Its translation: CASSLARQISTDTQYF.

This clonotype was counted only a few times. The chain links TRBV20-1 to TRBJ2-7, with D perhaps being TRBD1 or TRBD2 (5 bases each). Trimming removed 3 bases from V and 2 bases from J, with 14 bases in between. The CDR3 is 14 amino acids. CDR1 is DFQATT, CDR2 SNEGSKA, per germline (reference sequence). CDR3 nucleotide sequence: TGCAGTGCTAGCGGGGCGACCCTCACCTACGAGCAGTACTTC. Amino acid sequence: CSASGATLTYEQYF.

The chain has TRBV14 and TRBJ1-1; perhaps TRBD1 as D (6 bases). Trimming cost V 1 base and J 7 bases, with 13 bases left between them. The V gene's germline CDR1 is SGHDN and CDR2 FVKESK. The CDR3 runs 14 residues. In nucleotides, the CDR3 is TGTGCCAGCAGCCAAGGGGGGCAACGTTTTGAAGCTTTCTTT. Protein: CASSQGGQRFEAFF. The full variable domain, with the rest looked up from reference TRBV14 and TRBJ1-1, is EAGVTQFPSHSVIEKGQTVTLRCDPISGHDNLYWYRRVMGKEIKFLLHFVKESKQDESGMPNNRFLAERTGGTYSTLKVQPAELEDSGVYFCASSQGGQRFEAFFGQGTRLTVV.

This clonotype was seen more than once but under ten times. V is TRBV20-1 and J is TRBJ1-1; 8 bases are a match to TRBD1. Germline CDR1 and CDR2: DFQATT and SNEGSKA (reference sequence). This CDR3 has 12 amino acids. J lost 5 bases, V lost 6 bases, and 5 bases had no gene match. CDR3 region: CSARTGWTEAFF. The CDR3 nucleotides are TGCAGTGCAAGGACAGGGTGGACTGAAGCTTTCTTT.

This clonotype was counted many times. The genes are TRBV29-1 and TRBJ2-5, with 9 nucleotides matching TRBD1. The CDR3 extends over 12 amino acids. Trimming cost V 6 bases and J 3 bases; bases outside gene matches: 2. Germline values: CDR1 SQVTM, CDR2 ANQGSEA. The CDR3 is CSVGTGKETQYF. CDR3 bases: TGCAGCGTCGGGACAGGGAAAGAGACCCAGTACTTC.